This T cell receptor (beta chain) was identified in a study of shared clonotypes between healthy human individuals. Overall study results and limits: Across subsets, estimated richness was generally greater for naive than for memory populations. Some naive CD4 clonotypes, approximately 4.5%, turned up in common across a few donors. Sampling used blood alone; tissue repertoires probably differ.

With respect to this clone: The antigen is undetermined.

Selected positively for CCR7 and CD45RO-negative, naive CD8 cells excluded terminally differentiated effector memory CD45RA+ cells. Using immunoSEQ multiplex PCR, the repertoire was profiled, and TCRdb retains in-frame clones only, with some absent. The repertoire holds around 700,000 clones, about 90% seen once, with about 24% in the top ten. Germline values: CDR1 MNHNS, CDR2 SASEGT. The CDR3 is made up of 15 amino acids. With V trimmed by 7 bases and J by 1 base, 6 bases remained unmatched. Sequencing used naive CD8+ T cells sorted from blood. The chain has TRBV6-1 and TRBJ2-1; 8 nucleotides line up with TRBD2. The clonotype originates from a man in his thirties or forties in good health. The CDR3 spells CASNKRERSYNEQFF. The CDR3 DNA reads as TGTGCCAGCAACAAGCGGGAGCGGTCCTACAATGAGCAGTTCTTC.